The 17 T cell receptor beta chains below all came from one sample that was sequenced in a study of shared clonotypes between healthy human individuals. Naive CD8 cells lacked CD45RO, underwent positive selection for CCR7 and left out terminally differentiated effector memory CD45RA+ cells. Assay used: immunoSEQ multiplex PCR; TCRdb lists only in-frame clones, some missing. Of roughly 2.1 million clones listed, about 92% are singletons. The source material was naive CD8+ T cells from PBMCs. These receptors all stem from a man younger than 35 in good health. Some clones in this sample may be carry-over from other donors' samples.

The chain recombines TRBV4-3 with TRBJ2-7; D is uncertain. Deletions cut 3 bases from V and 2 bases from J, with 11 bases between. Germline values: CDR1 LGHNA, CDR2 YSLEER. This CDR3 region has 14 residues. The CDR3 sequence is CASSQGALAYEQYF. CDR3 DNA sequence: TGCGCCAGCAGCCAGGGTGCTCTCGCCTACGAGCAGTACTTC.

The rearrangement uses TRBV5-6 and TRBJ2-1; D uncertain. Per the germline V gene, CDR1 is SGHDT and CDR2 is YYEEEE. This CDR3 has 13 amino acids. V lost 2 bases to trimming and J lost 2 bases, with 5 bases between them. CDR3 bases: TGTGCCAGCAGCTTTACAGCCTACAATGAGCAGTTCTTC. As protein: CASSFTAYNEQFF.

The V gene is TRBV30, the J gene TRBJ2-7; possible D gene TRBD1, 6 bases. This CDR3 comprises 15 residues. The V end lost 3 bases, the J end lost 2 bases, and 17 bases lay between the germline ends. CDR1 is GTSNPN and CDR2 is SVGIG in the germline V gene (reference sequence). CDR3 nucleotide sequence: TGTGCCTGGAGAGGCGGGTCAGGGGCCGCCTACGAGCAGTACTTC. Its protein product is CAWRGGSGAAYEQYF.

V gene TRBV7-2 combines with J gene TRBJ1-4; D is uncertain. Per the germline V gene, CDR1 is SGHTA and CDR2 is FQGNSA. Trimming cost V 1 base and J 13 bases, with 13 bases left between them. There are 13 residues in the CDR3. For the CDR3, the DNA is TGTGCCAGCAGCTTAGAGCCGCCTGATGGACTGTTTTTT. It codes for CASSLEPPDGLFF.

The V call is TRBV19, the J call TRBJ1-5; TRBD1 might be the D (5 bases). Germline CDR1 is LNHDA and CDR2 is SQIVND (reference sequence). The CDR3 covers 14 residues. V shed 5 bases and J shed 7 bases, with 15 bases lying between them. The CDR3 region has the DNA TGTGCCAGTAGTCCCCGGGGCGCCGGGCAGCCCCAGCATTTT. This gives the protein CASSPRGAGQPQHF. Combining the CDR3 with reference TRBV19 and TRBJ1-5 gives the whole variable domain DGGITQSPKYLFRKEGQNVTLSCEQNLNHDAMYWYRQDPGQGLRLIYYSQIVNDFQKGDIAEGYSVSREKKESFPLTVTSAQKNPTAFYLCASSPRGAGQPQHFGDGTRLSIL.

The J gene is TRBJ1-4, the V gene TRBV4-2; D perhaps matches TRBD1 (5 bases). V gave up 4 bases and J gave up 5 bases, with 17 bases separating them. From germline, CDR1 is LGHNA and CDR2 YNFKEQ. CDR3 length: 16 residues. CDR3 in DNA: TGTGCCAGCAGCCCCTTTCCGGCAGGGCGAAATGAAAAACTGTTTTTT. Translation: CASSPFPAGRNEKLFF.

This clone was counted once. The CDR3 reads CASSEAAGVLYEQYF. The DNA for the CDR3 is TGTGCCAGCAGCGAAGCAGCGGGAGTCTTGTACGAGCAGTACTTC. V usage is TRBV9 and J usage is TRBJ2-7; the match to TRBD2 covers 8 bases. V trimming: 3 bases; J trimming: 4 bases; junction bases outside the gene matches: 9. Germline assignment: CDR1 SGDLS and CDR2 YYNGEE. The length of the CDR3 is 15 residues.

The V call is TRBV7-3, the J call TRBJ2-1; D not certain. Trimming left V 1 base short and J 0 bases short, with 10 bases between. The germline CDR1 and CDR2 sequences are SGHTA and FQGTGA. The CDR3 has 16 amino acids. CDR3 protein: CASSLKERLSYNEQFF. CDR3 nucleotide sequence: TGTGCCAGCAGCTTAAAAGAGAGGCTCTCCTACAATGAGCAGTTCTTC.

The CDR3 here is CASSPRDGFNEQYF. CDR3 in DNA: TGTGCCAGCAGCCCTCGTGACGGCTTTAACGAGCAGTACTTC. This chain uses TRBV7-8 with TRBJ2-7; D unresolved. Trimming left V 5 bases short and J 5 bases short, with 16 bases between. This CDR3 contains 14 residues. CDR1 is SGHVS and CDR2 is FQNEAQ in the germline V gene.

CDR3 sequence (DNA): TGTGCCAGTAGTATAGAAGGTTGGCCGACGGCACTTAACACAGATACGCAGTATTTT. Translation gives CASSIEGWPTALNTDTQYF. The V gene is TRBV19, the J gene TRBJ2-3; D not certain. Per germline, CDR1 LNHDA and CDR2 SQIVND (reference sequence). With 0 bases removed from V and 2 bases from J, the gap between germline ends came to 21 bases. This CDR3 spans 19 amino acids. Filled out from reference TRBV19 and TRBJ2-3, the complete variable domain reads DGGITQSPKYLFRKEGQNVTLSCEQNLNHDAMYWYRQDPGQGLRLIYYSQIVNDFQKGDIAEGYSVSREKKESFPLTVTSAQKNPTAFYLCASSIEGWPTALNTDTQYFGPGTRLTVL.

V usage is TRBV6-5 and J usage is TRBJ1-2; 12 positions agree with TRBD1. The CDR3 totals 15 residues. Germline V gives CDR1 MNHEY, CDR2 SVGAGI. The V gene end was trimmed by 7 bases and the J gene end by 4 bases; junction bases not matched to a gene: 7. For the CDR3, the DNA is TGTGCCAGCACCAACGGGGGACAGGGGGCCTATGGCTACACCTTC. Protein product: CASTNGGQGAYGYTF.

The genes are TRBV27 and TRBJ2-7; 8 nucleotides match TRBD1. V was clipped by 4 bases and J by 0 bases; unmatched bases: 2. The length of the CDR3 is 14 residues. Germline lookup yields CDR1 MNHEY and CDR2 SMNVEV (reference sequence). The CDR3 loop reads CASSYRGDSYEQYF. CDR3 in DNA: TGTGCCAGCAGTTACAGGGGGGACTCCTACGAGCAGTACTTC.

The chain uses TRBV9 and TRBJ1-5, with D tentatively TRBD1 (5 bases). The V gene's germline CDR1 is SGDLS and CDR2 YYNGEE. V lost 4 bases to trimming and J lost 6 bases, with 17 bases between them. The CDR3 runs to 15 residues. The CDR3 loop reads CASSSHPGEGQPQHF. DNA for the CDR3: TGTGCCAGCAGCTCCCACCCGGGGGAAGGTCAGCCCCAGCATTTT.

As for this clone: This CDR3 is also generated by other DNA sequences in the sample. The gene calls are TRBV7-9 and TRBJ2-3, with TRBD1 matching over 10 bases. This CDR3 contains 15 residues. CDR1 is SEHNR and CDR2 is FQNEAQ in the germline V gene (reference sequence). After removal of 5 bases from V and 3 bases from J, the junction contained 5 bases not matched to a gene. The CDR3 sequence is CASSTGTGVTDTQYF. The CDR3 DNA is TGTGCCAGCAGCACGGGGACAGGGGTGACAGATACGCAGTATTTT.

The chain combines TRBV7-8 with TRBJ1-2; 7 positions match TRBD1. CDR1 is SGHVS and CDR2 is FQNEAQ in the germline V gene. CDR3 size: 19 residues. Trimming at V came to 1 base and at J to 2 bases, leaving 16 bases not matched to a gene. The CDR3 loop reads CASSLEVGGGASLNYGYTF. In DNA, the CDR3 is TGTGCCAGCAGCTTAGAGGTGGGAGGGGGCGCTTCTTTAAACTATGGCTACACCTTC.

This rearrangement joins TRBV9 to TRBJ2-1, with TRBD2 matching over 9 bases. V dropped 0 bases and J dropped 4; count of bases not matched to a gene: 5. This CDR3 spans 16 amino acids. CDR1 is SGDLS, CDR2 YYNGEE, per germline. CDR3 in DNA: TGTGCCAGCAGCGTAGAAGCGGGAGGCTATTACAATGAGCAGTTCTTC. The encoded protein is CASSVEAGGYYNEQFF.

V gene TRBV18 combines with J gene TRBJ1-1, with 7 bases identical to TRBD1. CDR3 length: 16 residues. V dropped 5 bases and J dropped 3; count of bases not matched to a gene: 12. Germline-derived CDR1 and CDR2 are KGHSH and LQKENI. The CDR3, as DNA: TGTGCCAGCTCATCACAGGGGCTCAGCAGGTACACTGAAGCTTTCTTT. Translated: CASSSQGLSRYTEAFF.